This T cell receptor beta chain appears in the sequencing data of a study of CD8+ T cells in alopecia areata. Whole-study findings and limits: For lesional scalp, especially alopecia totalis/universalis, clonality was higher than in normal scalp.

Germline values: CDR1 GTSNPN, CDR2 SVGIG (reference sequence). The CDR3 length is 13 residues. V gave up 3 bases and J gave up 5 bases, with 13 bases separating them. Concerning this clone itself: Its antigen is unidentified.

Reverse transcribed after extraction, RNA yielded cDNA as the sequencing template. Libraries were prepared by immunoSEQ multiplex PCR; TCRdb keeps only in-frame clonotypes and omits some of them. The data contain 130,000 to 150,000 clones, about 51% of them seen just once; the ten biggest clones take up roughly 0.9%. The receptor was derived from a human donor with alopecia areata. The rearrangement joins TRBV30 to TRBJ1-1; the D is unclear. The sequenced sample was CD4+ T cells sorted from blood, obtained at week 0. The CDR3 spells CAWSGRRETEAFF. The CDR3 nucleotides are TGTGCCTGGAGCGGCCGACGGGAGACTGAAGCTTTCTTT.